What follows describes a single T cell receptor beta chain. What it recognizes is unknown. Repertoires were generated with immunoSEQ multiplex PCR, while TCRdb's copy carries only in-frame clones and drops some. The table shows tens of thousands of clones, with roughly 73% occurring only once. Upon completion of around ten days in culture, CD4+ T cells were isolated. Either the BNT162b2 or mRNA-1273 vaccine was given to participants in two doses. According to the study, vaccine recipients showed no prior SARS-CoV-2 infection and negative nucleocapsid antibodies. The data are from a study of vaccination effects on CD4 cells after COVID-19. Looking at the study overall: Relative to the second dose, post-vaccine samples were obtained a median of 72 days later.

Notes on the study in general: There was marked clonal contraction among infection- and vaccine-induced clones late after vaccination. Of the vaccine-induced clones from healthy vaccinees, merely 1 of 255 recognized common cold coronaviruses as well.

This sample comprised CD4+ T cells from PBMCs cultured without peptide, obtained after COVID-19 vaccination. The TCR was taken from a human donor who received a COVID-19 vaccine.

The CDR3 here is CASSLVGQSNEKLFF. CDR3 nucleotide sequence: TGTGCCAGCAGCTTAGTGGGGCAGTCTAATGAAAAACTGTTTTTT. The V and J genes are TRBV7-8 and TRBJ1-4; D is possibly TRBD1 (5 bases). CDR3 size: 15 residues. Germline CDR1 SGHVS, CDR2 FQNEAQ. Trimming took 1 base from V and 3 from J, leaving 9 bases between them.